This TCR beta chain was recorded in a study of blood T cell repertoires in COVID-19. As originally analysed: Reference gene primer amplification gave estimated nucleated cell counts. The data were produced by immunoSEQ multiplex PCR, yet TCRdb's version contains in-frame clones alone and is incomplete. V and J calls and clone size are copied from that table; D and trimming were computed from the DNA. The sample comprises 320,000 or so clones, 75% to 90% of which are singletons, and approximately 5% rests with the top ten. Participants were aged about 18 to 100 years from more than 20 US areas. The sample taken for sequencing was PBMCs or T cells enriched from blood (not recorded which). The clonotype was recovered from a man in his fifties or sixties who had recovered from COVID-19.

The CDR3 coding sequence is TGTGCCAGCAGCCAAGATGTCTGGACAGGGTACGGAAACACCATATATTTT. Protein: CASSQDVWTGYGNTIYF. This chain uses TRBV3-1 (or the pseudogene TRBV3-2) with TRBJ1-3, with TRBD1 matching 8 bases. Germline lookup yields CDR1 LGHDT and CDR2 YNNKEL (reference sequence). CDR3 length: 17 residues. After removal of 0 bases from V and 4 bases from J, the junction contained 8 bases not matched to a gene.